This note documents a single TCR beta chain sequence. The source of the sample is a study of spatial heterogeneity in lung cancer. TCRdb reanalysed the 5' RACE reads using MiXCR and keeps one entry per CDR3 protein. Of around 110,000 distinct CDR3 sequences in the sample, 9% to 15% were seen once. Per germline, CDR1 LGHNA and CDR2 YSLEER. Trimming cost V 1 base and J 5 bases, with 18 bases left between them. The CDR3 contains 17 residues. The time point was: blood at routine non-recurrence follow-up after resection. Sequencing was performed on whole RNA extracted from tumor and nontumor lung tissue, or from frozen PBMC, and the material was left unsorted.

Here the sequenced sample was PBMCs, taken at follow-up. The receptor was derived from a male donor with early-stage non-small cell lung cancer. The chain employs TRBV4-3 and TRBJ1-3; D remains ambiguous. CDR3 residues: CASSQGDAPVRRNTIYF. Here the CDR3 DNA reads TGCGCCAGCAGCCAAGGCGACGCGCCAGTAAGGAGAAACACCATATATTTT.